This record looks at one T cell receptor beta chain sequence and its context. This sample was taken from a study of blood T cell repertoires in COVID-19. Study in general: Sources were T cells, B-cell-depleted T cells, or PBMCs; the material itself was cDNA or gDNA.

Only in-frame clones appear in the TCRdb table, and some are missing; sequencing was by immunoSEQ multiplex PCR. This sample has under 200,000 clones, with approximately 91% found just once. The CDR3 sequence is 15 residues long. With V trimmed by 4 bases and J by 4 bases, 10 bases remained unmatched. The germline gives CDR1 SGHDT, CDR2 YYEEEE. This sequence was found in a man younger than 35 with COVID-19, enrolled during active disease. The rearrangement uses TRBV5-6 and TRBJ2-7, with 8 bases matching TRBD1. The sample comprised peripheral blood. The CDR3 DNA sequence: TGTGCCAGCAGCACCCCCGACAGGGGTTATTACGAGCAGTACTTC. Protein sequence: CASSTPDRGYYEQYF.